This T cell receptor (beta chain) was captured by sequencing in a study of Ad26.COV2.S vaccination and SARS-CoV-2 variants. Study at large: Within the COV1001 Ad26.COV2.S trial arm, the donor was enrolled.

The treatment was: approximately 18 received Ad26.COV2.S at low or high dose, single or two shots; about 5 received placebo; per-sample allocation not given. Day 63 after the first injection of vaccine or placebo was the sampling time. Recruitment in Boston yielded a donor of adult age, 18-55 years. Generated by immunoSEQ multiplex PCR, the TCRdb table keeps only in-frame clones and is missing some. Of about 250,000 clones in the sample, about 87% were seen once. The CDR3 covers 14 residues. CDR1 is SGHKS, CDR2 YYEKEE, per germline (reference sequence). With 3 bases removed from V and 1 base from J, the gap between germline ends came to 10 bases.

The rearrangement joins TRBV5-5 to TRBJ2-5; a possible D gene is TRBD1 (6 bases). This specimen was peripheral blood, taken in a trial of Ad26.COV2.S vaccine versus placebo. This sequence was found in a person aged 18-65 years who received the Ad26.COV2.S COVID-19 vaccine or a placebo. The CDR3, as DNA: TGTGCCAGCAGCTCCGGACAGCGCCAAGAGACCCAGTACTTC. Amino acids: CASSSGQRQETQYF.